This TCR beta chain was found in a study of T cell changes during pregnancy in multiple sclerosis. Generated by immunoSEQ multiplex PCR, the TCRdb table keeps only in-frame clones and is missing some. The sample consists of about 120,000 clones, 90% to 95% of them appearing once. The sequence was obtained from a female donor with multiple sclerosis, enrolled in a pregnancy study. Here the sequenced sample was peripheral blood, taken before pregnancy.

CDR3 amino acids: CASSDSGGSSYNEQFF. DNA of the CDR3: TGTGCCAGCAGCGATAGCGGGGGGAGCTCCTACAATGAGCAGTTCTTC. The chain employs TRBV5-6 and TRBJ2-1; TRBD2 matches 10 bases. Germline CDR1 is SGHDT and CDR2 is YYEEEE. Trimming at V came to 4 bases and at J to 0 bases, leaving 4 bases not matched to a gene. This CDR3 is 16 amino acids long.